This entry lists 18 T cell receptor beta chains sequenced from one sample in a study of Ad26.COV2.S vaccination and SARS-CoV-2 variants. Using immunoSEQ multiplex PCR, the repertoire was profiled, and TCRdb retains in-frame clones only, with some absent. The data show around 94,000 clones, with less than 85% seen just once and approximately 15% held by the top ten. The source was peripheral blood, collected after recovery from COVID-19. The receptor set was obtained from a human donor who had recovered from COVID-19.

V usage is TRBV4-1 and J usage is TRBJ2-5, with 10 nucleotides matching TRBD2. The V gene's germline CDR1 is MGHRA and CDR2 YSYEKL. The CDR3 length is 17 residues. J lost 5 bases, V lost 0 bases, and 9 bases had no gene match. The CDR3: CASSQEMSGGALETQYF. The CDR3, as DNA: TGCGCCAGCAGCCAAGAGATGAGCGGGGGGGCTTTGGAGACCCAGTACTTC.

J is TRBJ1-4 and V is TRBV6-5, with no clear D. Germline CDR1 is MNHEY and CDR2 is SVGAGI. This CDR3 has 13 residues. V was shortened by 0 bases and J by 4 bases, with 3 bases between the two germline ends. CDR3 protein: CASSYSVNEKLFF. CDR3 coding DNA: TGTGCCAGCAGTTACTCGGTTAATGAAAAACTGTTTTTT.

The gene calls are TRBV7-2 and TRBJ1-2; 11 positions agree with TRBD1. With V trimmed by 6 bases and J by 7 bases, 7 bases remained unmatched. The CDR3 loop spans 14 amino acids. Germline V gene lookup returns CDR1 SGHTA and CDR2 FQGNSA. The DNA of the CDR3 is TGTGCCAGCAGTCCAAGGACAGGGGGCGGTGGCTACACCTTC. Translating gives CASSPRTGGGGYTF.

The V call is TRBV5-1, the J call TRBJ2-2; 10 nucleotides align to TRBD2. CDR3 size: 18 residues. The trim removed 4 bases at V and 4 bases at J, leaving 13 bases unmatched. From germline, CDR1 is SGHRS and CDR2 YFSETQ. In DNA, the CDR3 is TGCGCCAGCAGCCGGGGACCTAGCGGGGGATACGGCACCGGGGAGCTGTTTTTT. It encodes CASSRGPSGGYGTGELFF. Based on the CDR3 plus reference TRBV5-1 and TRBJ2-2, the full variable domain is KAGVTQTPRYLIKTRGQQVTLSCSPISGHRSVSWYQQTPGQGLQFLFEYFSETQRNKGNFPGRFSGRQFSNSRSEMNVSTLELGDSALYLCASSRGPSGGYGTGELFFGEGSRLTVL.

This chain links TRBV5-1 with TRBJ2-6; unclear D gene. V lost 1 base and J lost 1, with 6 bases in between. The CDR3 extends over 15 amino acids. The V gene's germline CDR1 is SGHRS and CDR2 YFSETQ. The CDR3 is CASSLFKSGANVLTF. CDR3 nucleotide sequence: TGCGCCAGCAGCTTGTTCAAATCTGGGGCCAACGTCCTGACTTTC.

The chain joins TRBV5-1 to TRBJ2-3; TRBD2 matches at 8 bases. CDR1 is SGHRS, CDR2 YFSETQ, per germline. The CDR3 spans 14 residues. V shed 7 bases and J 2 bases; nucleotides not matched to a gene: 6. CDR3 amino acids: CASFTRGVTDTQYF. The CDR3 bases are TGCGCCAGCTTCACGCGGGGGGTCACAGATACGCAGTATTTT.

V usage is TRBV19 and J usage is TRBJ2-7; TRBD1 matches at 10 bases. CDR1 and CDR2 (germline): LNHDA, SQIVND (reference sequence). V was clipped by 4 bases and J by 9 bases; unmatched bases: 9. This CDR3 is 14 amino acids long. CDR3 in amino acids: CASSRTPGTGVQYF. The DNA for the CDR3 is TGTGCCAGTAGTAGAACCCCCGGGACAGGGGTGCAGTACTTC. Together with reference TRBV19 and TRBJ2-7, the CDR3 gives the full variable domain: DGGITQSPKYLFRKEGQNVTLSCEQNLNHDAMYWYRQDPGQGLRLIYYSQIVNDFQKGDIAEGYSVSREKKESFPLTVTSAQKNPTAFYLCASSRTPGTGVQYFGPGTRLTVT.

This clone was counted a single time. The chain has TRBV30 and TRBJ2-3; unclear D gene. The V and J ends lost 8 bases and 2 bases respectively, with 11 bases between them. The CDR3 length is 12 residues. Per the germline V gene, CDR1 is GTSNPN and CDR2 is SVGIG (reference sequence). The CDR3: CARTGFTDTQYF. In DNA form, the CDR3 reads TGTGCCCGAACGGGTTTCACAGATACGCAGTATTTT.

The gene calls are TRBV6-5 and TRBJ2-3, with 7 positions matching TRBD2. Per germline, CDR1 MNHEY and CDR2 SVGAGI. V lost 2 bases, J lost 5 bases, and 4 bases stayed unmatched. The CDR3 is 14 amino acids. CDR3 sequence reads: CASSYARTRDTQYF. CDR3 DNA: TGTGCCAGCAGTTACGCTCGGACTAGAGATACGCAGTATTTT.

The V gene is TRBV7-3, the J gene TRBJ2-1; D is unresolved. CDR1 is SGHTA and CDR2 is FQGTGA in the germline V gene. Deletions cut 5 bases from V and 5 bases from J, with 13 bases between. The CDR3 sequence is 14 residues long. The CDR3 is CASSASLGHNEQFF. CDR3 bases: TGTGCCAGCAGCGCCTCCTTAGGACACAATGAGCAGTTCTTC.

This clone was picked up one time. The genes are TRBV10-2 and TRBJ1-4; weak D call: TRBD1 (5 bases). Germline lookup yields CDR1 WSHSY and CDR2 SAAADI. The CDR3 spans 14 residues. Trimming removed 1 base from V and 8 bases from J, with 11 bases in between. The CDR3 protein is CASSEFPGQEKLFF. CDR3 bases: TGCGCCAGCAGTGAGTTTCCAGGGCAGGAAAAACTGTTTTTT.

The V gene is TRBV6-6, the J gene TRBJ2-3, with a possible D match to TRBD2 (6 bases). Germline CDR1 and CDR2: MNHNY and SVGAGI (reference sequence). The CDR3 loop spans 17 amino acids. V lost 5 bases and J lost 0, with 18 bases in between. The CDR3 reads CASSPIASDASTDTQYF. The CDR3, as DNA: TGTGCCAGCAGTCCGATTGCTAGCGACGCTAGCACAGATACGCAGTATTTT.

The chain carries TRBV7-9 and TRBJ1-5; 7 bases line up with TRBD1. The CDR3 covers 15 residues. V lost 8 bases to trimming and J lost 2 bases; unmatched junction nucleotides: 9. Germline values: CDR1 SEHNR, CDR2 FQNEAQ (reference sequence). CDR3 loop: CASGPQGDGNQPQHF. The CDR3 DNA is TGTGCCAGCGGACCGCAGGGGGATGGCAATCAGCCCCAGCATTTT. Using reference TRBV7-9 and TRBJ1-5 for the parts outside the CDR3, the full variable domain is DTGVSQNPRHKITKRGQNVTFRCDPISEHNRLYWYRQTLGQGPEFLTYFQNEAQLEKSRLLSDRFSAERPKGSFSTLEIQRTEQGDSAMYLCASGPQGDGNQPQHFGDGTRLSIL.

This clone was detected once. The chain couples TRBV5-1 to TRBJ2-6; the D gene could be TRBD1 or TRBD2 (5 bases each). Trimming took off 1 base at V and 2 bases at J, with 13 bases between the two ends. Germline values: CDR1 SGHRS, CDR2 YFSETQ. The CDR3 is made up of 17 amino acids. The CDR3 is CASSLTGTPAGANVLTF. The DNA of the CDR3 is TGCGCCAGCAGCTTGACCGGGACGCCAGCTGGGGCCAACGTCCTGACTTTC.

The rearrangement uses TRBV19 and TRBJ2-7; a possible D gene is TRBD2 (5 bases). The CDR3 spans 13 residues. V lost 3 bases and J 2 bases, leaving 8 bases between the germline ends. CDR1 is LNHDA and CDR2 is SQIVND in the germline V gene (reference sequence). The CDR3, as DNA: TGTGCCAGTAGTATCCACGGGACCTACGAGCAGTACTTC. It specifies CASSIHGTYEQYF.

The chain joins TRBV6-2 or TRBV6-3 to TRBJ2-3; D is perhaps TRBD2 (5 bases). V was pared by 6 bases and J by 1 base, with 14 bases between. Germline lookup yields CDR1 MNHEY and CDR2 SVGEGT. CDR3 size: 15 residues. The DNA of the CDR3 is TGTGCCAGCAGCCCGACGGTGCGGGGCACAGATACGCAGTATTTT. The encoded protein is CASSPTVRGTDTQYF.

The rearrangement links TRBV11-2 to TRBJ2-5, with TRBD1 as a possible D gene (5 bases). CDR3 size: 17 residues. V was clipped by 1 base and J by 2 bases, with 17 bases between them. From germline, CDR1 is SGHAT and CDR2 FQNNGV. The chain's CDR3 is CASSLVGAVGSQETQYF. The CDR3 coding sequence is TGTGCCAGCAGCTTAGTTGGGGCGGTTGGCAGTCAAGAGACCCAGTACTTC.

There are many counts of this clone. The V call is TRBV6-5, the J call TRBJ1-6; TRBD1 aligns across 7 bases. Germline CDR1 MNHEY, CDR2 SVGAGI. The CDR3 consists of 13 residues. Unmatched junction bases numbered 0, after V lost 2 bases and J lost 8 bases. The CDR3 sequence is CASSYTGDSPLHF. CDR3 bases: TGTGCCAGCAGTTACACAGGGGATTCACCCCTCCACTTT.